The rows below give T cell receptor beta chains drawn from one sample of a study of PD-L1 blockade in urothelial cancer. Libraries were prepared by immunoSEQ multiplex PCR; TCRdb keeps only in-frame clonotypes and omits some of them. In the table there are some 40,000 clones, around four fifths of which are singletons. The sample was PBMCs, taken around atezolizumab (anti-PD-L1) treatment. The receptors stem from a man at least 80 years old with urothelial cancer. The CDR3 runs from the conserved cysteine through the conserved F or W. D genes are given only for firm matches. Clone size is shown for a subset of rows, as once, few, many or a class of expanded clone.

TGTGCCAGTTCCACAGGGTACCAAAACATTCAGTACTTC	CASSTGYQNIQYF	TRBV19	TRBJ2-4	NA	NA
TGTGCCAGCAGCGTAGGTACAGGTTTAACTTTTGTGCAGTACTTC	CASSVGTGLTFVQYF	TRBV9	TRBJ2-7	NA	NA
TGTGCCAGCAGAGAACAGGGGGTGAACACTGAAGCTTTCTTT	CASREQGVNTEAFF	TRBV6-4	TRBJ1-1	TRBD1	NA
TGTGCCAGCAGCAAAGTGAAAGGGAGTAGCACAGATACGCAGTATTTT	CASSKVKGSSTDTQYF	TRBV21-1	TRBJ2-3	NA	once
TGCGCCAGCAGCCGGGACTACCCGAACACCGGGGAGCTGTTTTTT	CASSRDYPNTGELFF	TRBV4-3	TRBJ2-2	TRBD2	NA
TGTGCCAGCAGTGGAGAACAGGGGGCGGAGAAGAAACTGTTTTTT	CASSGEQGAEKKLFF	TRBV6-1	TRBJ1-4	TRBD1	NA
TGTGCCAGTAGACGCGACAGGGGCGAGACCCAGTACTTC	CASRRDRGETQYF	TRBV19	TRBJ2-5	TRBD1	NA
TGCGCCAGCCACCTCTGTAAGGACTTCTTCTCTGGGGCCAACGTCCTGACTTTC	CASHLCKDFFSGANVLTF	TRBV23-1	TRBJ2-6	NA	NA
TGTGCCAGCAGTTACTCAAATAGCTATGAGCAGTTCTTC	CASSYSNSYEQFF	TRBV6-5	TRBJ2-1	NA	NA
TGTGCCAGCAGCTTAGATCGAGGGCAGCCCCAGCATTTT	CASSLDRGQPQHF	TRBV11-2	TRBJ1-5	NA	NA
TGTGCCAGCAGCTTGAGAACTAGCGGACGAACCGGGGAGCTGTTTTTT	CASSLRTSGRTGELFF	TRBV5-4	TRBJ2-2	TRBD2	NA
TGTGCCAGCAGCTCCATGGGGAGGAACACCGGGGAGCTGTTTTTT	CASSSMGRNTGELFF	TRBV5-5	TRBJ2-2	NA	once
TGTGCCAGCAGACGTGGGACTAGCGGTACCTACGAGCAGTACTTC	CASRRGTSGTYEQYF	TRBV5-5	TRBJ2-7	TRBD2	once
TGTGCCAGCAGCGGAGGACAGTACACCGGGGAGCTGTTTTTT	CASSGGQYTGELFF	TRBV9	TRBJ2-2	NA	NA
TGTGCCAGCAGCCCCAAGTTGACTAGCGGTTACAATGAGCAGTTCTTC	CASSPKLTSGYNEQFF	TRBV14	TRBJ2-1	TRBD2	NA
TGTGCCAGCAGTCTCAGGGGCCCCTATGGCTACACCTTC	CASSLRGPYGYTF	TRBV28	TRBJ1-2	NA	NA
TGTGCCAGCAGCTTGGTACGACTAGCGGGACGGAGCTCCTACAATGAGCAGTTCTTC	CASSLVRLAGRSSYNEQFF	TRBV5-4	TRBJ2-1	TRBD2	NA
TGTGCCAGCAGTGCCCTCAAGGGGCTCGGCTATGGCTACACCTTC	CASSALKGLGYGYTF	TRBV27	TRBJ1-2	NA	few
TGTGCCAGCAGCTACAGGTCCCCCTACGAGCAGTACTTC	CASSYRSPYEQYF	TRBV5-8	TRBJ2-7	NA	NA
TGTGCCATCAGTGAGTCAGGGGCTTCTGGAAACACCATATATTTT	CAISESGASGNTIYF	TRBV10-3	TRBJ1-3	NA	few
TGCGCCAGCAAGCTTGAGGACAGGGGGTACGAGCAGTACTTC	CASKLEDRGYEQYF	TRBV10-2	TRBJ2-7	TRBD1	few
TGTGCCAGTAGTATCGTCCAACTCGGAAAACTGTTTTTT	CASSIVQLGKLFF	TRBV19	TRBJ1-4	NA	NA
TGCGCCAGCAGCCGCGGGTCTAGCGGCTTCAATGAGCAGTTCTTC	CASSRGSSGFNEQFF	TRBV4-1	TRBJ2-1	TRBD2	NA
TGTGCCAGCAGAACGGGACAGGGGGCCCCCTACGAGCAGTACTTC	CASRTGQGAPYEQYF	TRBV28	TRBJ2-7	TRBD1	NA
TGTGCCAGCGGGTTACTAGCGGGAAGTACAGATACGCAGTATTTT	CASGLLAGSTDTQYF	TRBV6-1	TRBJ2-3	TRBD2	NA
TGTGCCAGCAGTACCCGAGGAGAGACCCAGTACTTC	CASSTRGETQYF	TRBV2	TRBJ2-5	NA	NA
TGTGCCATCAGTGACCCCCAGGGGAGAAAGACCCAGTACTTC	CAISDPQGRKTQYF	TRBV10-3	TRBJ2-5	NA	NA
TGCAGCGTTGAAAGGGTCGGGACAATGGGCTACACCTTC	CSVERVGTMGYTF	TRBV29-1	TRBJ1-2	NA	NA
TGTGCCAGCAGTGATCAACAGGCCCTCAGAGAGCCCCAGCATTTT	CASSDQQALREPQHF	TRBV2	TRBJ1-5	NA	NA
TGTGCCTGGAGCCCCCCGGCTACAGGCCTTCGGTACAATGAGCAGTTCTTC	CAWSPPATGLRYNEQFF	TRBV30	TRBJ2-1	NA	NA
TGTGCCAGCAGCTTAGTAGCGGGAGCCGATACGCAGTATTTT	CASSLVAGADTQYF	TRBV7-9	TRBJ2-3	TRBD2	NA
TGTGCCAGCTCACCTCCCTTGGACAGGTTCGCAGATACGCAGTATTTT	CASSPPLDRFADTQYF	TRBV18	TRBJ2-3	TRBD1	NA
TGCAGCGCCGAAAGGGGACAGGGATACGAGCAGTACTTC	CSAERGQGYEQYF	TRBV29-1	TRBJ2-7	TRBD1	NA
TGTGCCAGCAGTTCCAACAATCAGCCCCAGCATTTT	CASSSNNQPQHF	TRBV28	TRBJ1-5	NA	once
TGCGCCAGCAGCCCCGGACTAGGCTACAATGAGCAGTTCTTC	CASSPGLGYNEQFF	TRBV4-3	TRBJ2-1	TRBD2	NA
TGTGCCAGTAGCAAGGGACTAGCGGTACAAGAGACCCAGTACTTC	CASSKGLAVQETQYF	TRBV19	TRBJ2-5	TRBD2	NA
TGTGCCAGCAGTCGTTCCGTGAACACCGGGGAGCTGTTTTTT	CASSRSVNTGELFF	TRBV7-9	TRBJ2-2	NA	NA
TGTGCCAGCAGTGAAGCGCCTAGGGAGTACGAGCAGTACTTC	CASSEAPREYEQYF	TRBV2	TRBJ2-7	NA	NA
TGTGCCTGGAATGAGGGATCAGTCTACAATGAGCAGTTCTTC	CAWNEGSVYNEQFF	TRBV30	TRBJ2-1	NA	NA
TGTGCCAGCTCACCAGGGGGGAAGGACACTGGAAACACCATATATTTT	CASSPGGKDTGNTIYF	TRBV18	TRBJ1-3	NA	NA
TGTGCCAGTAGTATAGGACTAGCGGGAGGGTCATTCAGCTCCTACAATGAGCAGTTCTTC	CASSIGLAGGSFSSYNEQFF	TRBV19	TRBJ2-1	TRBD2	NA
TGTGCCAGCAGCTTCAAGGTAGGCGACACGCACGAGCAGTACTTC	CASSFKVGDTHEQYF	TRBV11-2	TRBJ2-7	NA	NA
TGTGCCAGTAGTCCTGACCGGGACAGGAAGTGGGAGCCCCAGCATTTT	CASSPDRDRKWEPQHF	TRBV19	TRBJ1-5	TRBD1	NA
TGTGCCAGTAGTACTAGCGGTGCCTACAATGAGCAGTTCTTC	CASSTSGAYNEQFF	TRBV19	TRBJ2-1	TRBD2	NA
TGTGCCGCAGAGGTAGGGGCGGCGACGGGCAATCAGCCCCAGCATTTT	CAAEVGAATGNQPQHF	TRBV21-1	TRBJ1-5	NA	once
TGTGCTAGTGGTTACAACAGGGCAGGGGGTTACGAGCAGTACTTC	CASGYNRAGGYEQYF	TRBV12-5	TRBJ2-7	TRBD1	NA
TGTGCCAGCATTAACAGGGTACGGAACGAGCAGTACTTC	CASINRVRNEQYF	TRBV19	TRBJ2-7	NA	NA